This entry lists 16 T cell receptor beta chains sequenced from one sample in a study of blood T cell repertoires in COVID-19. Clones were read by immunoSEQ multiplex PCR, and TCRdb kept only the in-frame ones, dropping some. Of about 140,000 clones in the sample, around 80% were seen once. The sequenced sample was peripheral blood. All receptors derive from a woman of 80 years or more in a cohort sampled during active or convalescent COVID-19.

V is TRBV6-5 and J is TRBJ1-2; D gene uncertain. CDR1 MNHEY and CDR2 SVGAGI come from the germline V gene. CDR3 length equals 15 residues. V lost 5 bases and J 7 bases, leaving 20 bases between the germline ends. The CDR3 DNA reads TGTGCCAGCAGTCGCCGGGAGCTTCTGAAGGGTGGCTACACCTTC. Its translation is CASSRRELLKGGYTF.

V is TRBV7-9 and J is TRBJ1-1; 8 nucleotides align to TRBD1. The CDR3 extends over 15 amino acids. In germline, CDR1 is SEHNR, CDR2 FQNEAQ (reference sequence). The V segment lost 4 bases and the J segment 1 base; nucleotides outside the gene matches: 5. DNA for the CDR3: TGTGCCAGCAGCTCCAGGACAGGGCCGAACACTGAAGCTTTCTTT. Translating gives CASSSRTGPNTEAFF. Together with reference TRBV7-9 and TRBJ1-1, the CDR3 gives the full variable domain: DTGVSQNPRHKITKRGQNVTFRCDPISEHNRLYWYRQTLGQGPEFLTYFQNEAQLEKSRLLSDRFSAERPKGSFSTLEIQRTEQGDSAMYLCASSSRTGPNTEAFFGQGTRLTVV.

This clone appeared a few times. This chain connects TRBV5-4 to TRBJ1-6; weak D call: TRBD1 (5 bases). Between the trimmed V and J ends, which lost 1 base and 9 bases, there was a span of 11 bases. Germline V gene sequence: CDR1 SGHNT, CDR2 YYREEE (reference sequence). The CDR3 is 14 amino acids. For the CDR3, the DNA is TGTGCCAGCAGCTTGAGTAGGGGTTTTTCACCCCTCCACTTT. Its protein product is CASSLSRGFSPLHF.

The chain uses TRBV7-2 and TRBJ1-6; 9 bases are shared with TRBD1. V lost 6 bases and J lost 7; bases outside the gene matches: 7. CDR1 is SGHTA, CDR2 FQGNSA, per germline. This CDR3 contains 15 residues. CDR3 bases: TGTGCCAGCAGATCCAGACAGGGGGGCAATTCACCCCTCCACTTT. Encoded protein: CASRSRQGGNSPLHF.

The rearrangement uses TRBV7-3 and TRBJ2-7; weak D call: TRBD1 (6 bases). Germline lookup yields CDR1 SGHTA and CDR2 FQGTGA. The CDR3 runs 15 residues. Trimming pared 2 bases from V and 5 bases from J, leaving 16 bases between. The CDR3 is CASSLSPTGRNEQYF. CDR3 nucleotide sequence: TGTGCCAGCAGCTTATCCCCTACAGGGCGGAACGAGCAGTACTTC.

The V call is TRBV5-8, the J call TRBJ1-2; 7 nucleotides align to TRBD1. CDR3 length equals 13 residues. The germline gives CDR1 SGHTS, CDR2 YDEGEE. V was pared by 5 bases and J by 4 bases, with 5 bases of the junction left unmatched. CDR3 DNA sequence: TGTGCCAGCAGACAAACAGGGGCCTATGGCTACACCTTC. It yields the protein CASRQTGAYGYTF. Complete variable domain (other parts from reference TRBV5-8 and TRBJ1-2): EAGVTQSPTHLIKTRGQQATLRCSPISGHTSVYWYQQALGLGLQFLLWYDEGEERNRGNFPPRFSGRQFPNYSSELNVNALELEDSALYLCASRQTGAYGYTFGSGTRLTVV.

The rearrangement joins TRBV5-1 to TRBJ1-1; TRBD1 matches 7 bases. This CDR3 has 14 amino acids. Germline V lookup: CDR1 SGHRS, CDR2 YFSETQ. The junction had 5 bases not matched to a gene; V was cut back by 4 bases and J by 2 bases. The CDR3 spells CASSLHRGNTEAFF. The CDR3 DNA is TGCGCCAGCAGCCTTCACAGGGGAAACACTGAAGCTTTCTTT.

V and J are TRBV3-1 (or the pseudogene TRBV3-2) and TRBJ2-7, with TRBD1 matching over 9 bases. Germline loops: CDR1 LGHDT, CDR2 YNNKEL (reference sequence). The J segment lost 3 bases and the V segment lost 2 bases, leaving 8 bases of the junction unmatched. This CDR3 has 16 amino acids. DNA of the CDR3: TGTGCCAGCAGCCAATGGACAGGGGCAAAATACTACGAGCAGTACTTC. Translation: CASSQWTGAKYYEQYF.

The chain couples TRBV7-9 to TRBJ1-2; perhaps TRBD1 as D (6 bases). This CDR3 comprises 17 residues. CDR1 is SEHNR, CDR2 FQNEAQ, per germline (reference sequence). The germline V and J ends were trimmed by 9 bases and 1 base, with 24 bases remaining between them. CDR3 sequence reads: CASGTQGRGLINYGYTF. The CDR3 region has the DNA TGTGCCAGTGGGACCCAGGGGCGAGGTTTGATTAACTATGGCTACACCTTC.

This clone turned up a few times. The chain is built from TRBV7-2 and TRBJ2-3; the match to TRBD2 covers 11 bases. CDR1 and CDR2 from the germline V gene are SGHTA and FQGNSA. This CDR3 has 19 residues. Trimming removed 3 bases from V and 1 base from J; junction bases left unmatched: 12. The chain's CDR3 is CASSLVIAGGASRTDTQYF. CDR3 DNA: TGTGCCAGCAGCTTGGTCATAGCGGGGGGGGCCTCTCGCACAGATACGCAGTATTTT.

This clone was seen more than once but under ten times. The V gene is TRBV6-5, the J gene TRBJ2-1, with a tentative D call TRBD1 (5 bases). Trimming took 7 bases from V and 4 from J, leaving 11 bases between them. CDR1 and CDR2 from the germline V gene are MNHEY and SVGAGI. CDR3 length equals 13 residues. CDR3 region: CASKGRGYNEQFF. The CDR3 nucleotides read TGTGCCAGCAAGGGGCGCGGTTACAATGAGCAGTTCTTC.

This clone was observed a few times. The CDR3 sequence is CAISESSGEGLAYNEQFF. The CDR3 bases are TGTGCCATCAGTGAGTCCTCTGGCGAGGGACTAGCTTACAATGAGCAGTTCTTC. The V and J genes are TRBV10-3 and TRBJ2-1, with 9 nucleotides matching TRBD2. Trimming cost V 0 bases and J 4 bases; bases outside gene matches: 10. The CDR3 is made up of 18 amino acids. Germline V gene sequence: CDR1 ENHRY, CDR2 SYGVKD.

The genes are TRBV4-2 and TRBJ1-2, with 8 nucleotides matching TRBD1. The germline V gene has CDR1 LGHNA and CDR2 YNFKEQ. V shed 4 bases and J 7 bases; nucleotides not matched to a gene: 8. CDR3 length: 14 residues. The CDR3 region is CASSPQTGDGGYTF. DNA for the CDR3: TGTGCCAGCAGCCCACAGACAGGGGACGGTGGCTACACCTTC.

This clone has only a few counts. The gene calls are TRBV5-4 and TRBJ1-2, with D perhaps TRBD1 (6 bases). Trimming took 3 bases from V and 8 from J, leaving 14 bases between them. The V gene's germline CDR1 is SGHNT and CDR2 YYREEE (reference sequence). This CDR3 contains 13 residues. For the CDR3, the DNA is TGTGCCAGCAGCTCGCCGAGGACAGAGGGCTACACCTTC. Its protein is CASSSPRTEGYTF.

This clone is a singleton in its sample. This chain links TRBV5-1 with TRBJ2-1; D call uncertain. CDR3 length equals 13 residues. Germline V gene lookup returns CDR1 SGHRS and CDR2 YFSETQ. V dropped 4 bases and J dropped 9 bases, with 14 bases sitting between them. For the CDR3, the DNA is TGCGCCAGCAGCCTACCCTCCCCTCGTGAGCAGTTCTTC. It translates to CASSLPSPREQFF.

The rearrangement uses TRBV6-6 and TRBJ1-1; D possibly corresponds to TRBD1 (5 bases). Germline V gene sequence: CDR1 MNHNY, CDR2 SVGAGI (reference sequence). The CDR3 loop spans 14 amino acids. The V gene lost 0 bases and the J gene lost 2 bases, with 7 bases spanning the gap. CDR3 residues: CASSYSTVNTEAFF. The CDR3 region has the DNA TGTGCCAGCAGTTACTCGACAGTAAACACTGAAGCTTTCTTT.